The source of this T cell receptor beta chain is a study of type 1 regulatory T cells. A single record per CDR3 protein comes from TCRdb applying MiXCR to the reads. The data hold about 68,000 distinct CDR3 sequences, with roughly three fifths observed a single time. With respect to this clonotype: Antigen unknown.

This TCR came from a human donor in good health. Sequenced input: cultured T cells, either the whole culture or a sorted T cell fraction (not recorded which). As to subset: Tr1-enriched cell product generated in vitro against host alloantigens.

This chain's CDR3 is CASSSEGLGGDEQFF. As DNA, the CDR3 is TGCGCCAGCAGCTCTGAGGGACTAGGAGGGGATGAGCAGTTCTTC. This chain uses TRBV5-1 with TRBJ2-1, with 8 bases matching TRBD2. V lost 3 bases, J lost 8 bases, and 10 bases stayed unmatched. The CDR3 runs 15 residues. In germline, CDR1 is SGHRS, CDR2 YFSETQ.